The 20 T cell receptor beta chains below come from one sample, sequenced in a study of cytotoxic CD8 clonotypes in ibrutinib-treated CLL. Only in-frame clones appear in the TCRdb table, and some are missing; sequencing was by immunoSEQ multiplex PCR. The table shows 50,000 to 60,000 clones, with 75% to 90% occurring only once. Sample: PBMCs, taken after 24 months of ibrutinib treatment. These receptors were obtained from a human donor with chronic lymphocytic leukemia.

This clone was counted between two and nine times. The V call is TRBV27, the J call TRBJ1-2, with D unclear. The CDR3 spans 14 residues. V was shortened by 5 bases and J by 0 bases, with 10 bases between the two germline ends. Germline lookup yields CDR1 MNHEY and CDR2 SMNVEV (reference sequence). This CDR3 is CASSPTTANYGYTF. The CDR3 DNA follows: TGTGCCAGCAGTCCCACTACAGCTAACTATGGCTACACCTTC.

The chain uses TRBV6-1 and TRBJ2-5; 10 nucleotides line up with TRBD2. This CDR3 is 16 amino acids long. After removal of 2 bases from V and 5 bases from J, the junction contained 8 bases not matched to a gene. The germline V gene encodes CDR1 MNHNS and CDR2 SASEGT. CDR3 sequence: CASSELAGARAETQYF. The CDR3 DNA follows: TGTGCCAGCAGTGAACTAGCGGGAGCCCGTGCGGAGACCCAGTACTTC.

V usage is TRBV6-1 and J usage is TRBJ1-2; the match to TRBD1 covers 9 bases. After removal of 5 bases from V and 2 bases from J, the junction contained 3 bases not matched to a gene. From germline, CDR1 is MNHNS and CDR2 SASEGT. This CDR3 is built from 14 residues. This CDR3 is CASSPGQGNYGYTF. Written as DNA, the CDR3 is TGTGCCAGCAGTCCGGGACAGGGAAACTATGGCTACACCTTC.

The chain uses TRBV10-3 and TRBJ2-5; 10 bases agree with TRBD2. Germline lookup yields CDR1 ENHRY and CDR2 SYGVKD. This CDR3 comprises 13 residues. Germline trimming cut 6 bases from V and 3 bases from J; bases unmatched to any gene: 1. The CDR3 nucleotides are TGTGCCATCAGCGGGACTAGCGAAGAGACCCAGTACTTC. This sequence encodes CAISGTSEETQYF.

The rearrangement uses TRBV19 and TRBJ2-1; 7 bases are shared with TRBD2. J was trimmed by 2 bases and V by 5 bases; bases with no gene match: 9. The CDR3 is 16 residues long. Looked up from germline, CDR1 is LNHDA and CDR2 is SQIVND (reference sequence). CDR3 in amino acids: CASSWMASGAYNEQFF. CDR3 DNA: TGTGCCAGTAGTTGGATGGCTAGCGGAGCCTACAATGAGCAGTTCTTC.

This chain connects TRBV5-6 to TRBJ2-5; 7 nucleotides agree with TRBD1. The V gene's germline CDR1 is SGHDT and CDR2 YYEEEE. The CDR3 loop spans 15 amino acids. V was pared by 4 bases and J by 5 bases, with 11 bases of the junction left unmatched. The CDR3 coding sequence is TGTGCCAGCAGCGCGTTGACAGGGCTCGGGGAGACCCAGTACTTC. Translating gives CASSALTGLGETQYF.

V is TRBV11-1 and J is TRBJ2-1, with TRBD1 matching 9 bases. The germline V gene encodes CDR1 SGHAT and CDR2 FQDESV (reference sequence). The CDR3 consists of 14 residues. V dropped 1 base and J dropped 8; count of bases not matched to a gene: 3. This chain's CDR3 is CASSLGTGVDEQFF. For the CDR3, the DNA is TGTGCCAGCAGCTTAGGGACAGGGGTCGATGAGCAGTTCTTC.

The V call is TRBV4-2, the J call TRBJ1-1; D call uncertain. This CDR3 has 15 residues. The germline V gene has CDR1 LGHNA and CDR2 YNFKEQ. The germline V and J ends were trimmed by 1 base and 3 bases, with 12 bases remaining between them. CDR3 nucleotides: TGTGCCAGCAGCCAAGCCCCGACCGTGGACACTGAAGCTTTCTTT. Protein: CASSQAPTVDTEAFF.

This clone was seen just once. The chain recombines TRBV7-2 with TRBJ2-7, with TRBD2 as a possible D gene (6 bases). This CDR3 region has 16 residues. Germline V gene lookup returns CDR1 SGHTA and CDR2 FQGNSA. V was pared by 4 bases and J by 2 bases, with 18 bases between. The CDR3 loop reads CASSSTRDSATYEQYF. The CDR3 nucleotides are TGTGCCAGCAGCTCAACCCGGGACTCAGCTACCTACGAGCAGTACTTC.

The CDR3 coding sequence is TGTGCCAGCAGCCGCGACAGGGGCCACGAGCAGTACTTC. Its translation: CASSRDRGHEQYF. The J gene is TRBJ2-7, the V gene TRBV6-5; TRBD1 matches at 8 bases. CDR1 is MNHEY, CDR2 SVGAGI, per germline. The CDR3 length is 13 residues. J was trimmed by 5 bases and V by 6 bases; bases with no gene match: 6.

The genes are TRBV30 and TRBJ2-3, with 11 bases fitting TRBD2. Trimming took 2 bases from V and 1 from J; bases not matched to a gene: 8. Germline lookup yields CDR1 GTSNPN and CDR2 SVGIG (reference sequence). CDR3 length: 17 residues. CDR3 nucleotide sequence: TGTGCCTGGAGTCTAGCGGGAGGCCTACTTCGCACAGATACGCAGTATTTT. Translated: CAWSLAGGLLRTDTQYF.

The CDR3 reads CASSPDRGPYEQYF. CDR3 nucleotide sequence: TGTGCCAGCTCACCGGACAGGGGGCCCTACGAGCAGTACTTC. The gene calls are TRBV18 and TRBJ2-7; 11 bases match TRBD1. Germline assignment: CDR1 KGHSH and CDR2 LQKENI. J lost 2 bases, V lost 3 bases, and 0 bases had no gene match. The CDR3 runs to 14 residues.

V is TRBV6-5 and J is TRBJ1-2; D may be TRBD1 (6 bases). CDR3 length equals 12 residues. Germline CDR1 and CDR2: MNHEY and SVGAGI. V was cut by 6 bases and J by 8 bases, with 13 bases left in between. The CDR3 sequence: CASRRTVIGYTF. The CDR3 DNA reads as TGTGCCAGCAGACGGACAGTGATCGGCTACACCTTC.

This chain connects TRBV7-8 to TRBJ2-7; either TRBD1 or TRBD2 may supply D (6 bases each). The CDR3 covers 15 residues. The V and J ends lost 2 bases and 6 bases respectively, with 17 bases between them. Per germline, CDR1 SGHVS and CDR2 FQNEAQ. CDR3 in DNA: TGTGCCAGCAGCTTAAGTTATCCGGGGGCGGCCGAGCAGTACTTC. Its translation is CASSLSYPGAAEQYF.

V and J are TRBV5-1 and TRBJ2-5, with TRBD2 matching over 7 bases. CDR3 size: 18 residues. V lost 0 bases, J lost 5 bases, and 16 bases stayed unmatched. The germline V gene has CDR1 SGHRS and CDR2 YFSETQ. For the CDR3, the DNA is TGCGCCAGCAGCTTGGGAGCGGTTGGCGGGAGTTACAGGGAGACCCAGTACTTC. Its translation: CASSLGAVGGSYRETQYF.

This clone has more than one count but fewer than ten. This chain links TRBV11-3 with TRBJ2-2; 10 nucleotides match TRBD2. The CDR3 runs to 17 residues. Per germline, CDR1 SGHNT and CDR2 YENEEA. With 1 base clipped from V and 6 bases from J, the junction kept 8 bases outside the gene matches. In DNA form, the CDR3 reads TGTGCCAGCAGCTTAGCCTTGGCTAGCGGGAGCTCCGGGGAGCTGTTTTTT. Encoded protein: CASSLALASGSSGELFF. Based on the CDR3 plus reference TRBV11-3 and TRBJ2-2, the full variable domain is EAGVVQSPRYKIIEKKQPVAFWCNPISGHNTLYWYLQNLGQGPELLIRYENEEAVDDSQLPKDRFSAERLKGVDSTLKIQPAELGDSAVYLCASSLALASGSSGELFFGEGSRLTVL.

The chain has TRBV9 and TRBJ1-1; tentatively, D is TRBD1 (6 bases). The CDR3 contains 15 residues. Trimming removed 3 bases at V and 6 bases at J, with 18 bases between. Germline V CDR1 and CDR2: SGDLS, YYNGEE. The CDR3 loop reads CASSGLTGAAAEAFF. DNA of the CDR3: TGTGCCAGCAGCGGACTGACAGGTGCCGCGGCTGAAGCTTTCTTT.

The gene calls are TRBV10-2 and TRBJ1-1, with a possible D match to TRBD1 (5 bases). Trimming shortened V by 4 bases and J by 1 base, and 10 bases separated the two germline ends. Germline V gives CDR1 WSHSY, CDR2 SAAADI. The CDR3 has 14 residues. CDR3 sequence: CASSGGRGNTEAFF. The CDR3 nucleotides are TGCGCCAGCAGTGGGGGGAGGGGGAACACTGAAGCTTTCTTT.

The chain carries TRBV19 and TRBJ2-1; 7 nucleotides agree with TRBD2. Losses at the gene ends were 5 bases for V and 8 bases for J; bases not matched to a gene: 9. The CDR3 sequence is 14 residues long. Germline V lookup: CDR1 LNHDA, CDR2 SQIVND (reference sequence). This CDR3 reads CASSAGLAVDEQFF. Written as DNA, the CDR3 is TGTGCCAGTAGTGCGGGCCTAGCGGTCGATGAGCAGTTCTTC.

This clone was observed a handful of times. CDR3 nucleotides: TGCGCCAGCAGTCCGGCCGGAAACACCATATATTTT. Its translation: CASSPAGNTIYF. The chain joins TRBV10-2 to TRBJ1-3; D unclear. CDR3 length: 12 amino acids. Germline V gene lookup returns CDR1 WSHSY and CDR2 SAAADI. Between the trimmed V and J ends, which lost 5 bases and 4 bases, there was a span of 6 bases.